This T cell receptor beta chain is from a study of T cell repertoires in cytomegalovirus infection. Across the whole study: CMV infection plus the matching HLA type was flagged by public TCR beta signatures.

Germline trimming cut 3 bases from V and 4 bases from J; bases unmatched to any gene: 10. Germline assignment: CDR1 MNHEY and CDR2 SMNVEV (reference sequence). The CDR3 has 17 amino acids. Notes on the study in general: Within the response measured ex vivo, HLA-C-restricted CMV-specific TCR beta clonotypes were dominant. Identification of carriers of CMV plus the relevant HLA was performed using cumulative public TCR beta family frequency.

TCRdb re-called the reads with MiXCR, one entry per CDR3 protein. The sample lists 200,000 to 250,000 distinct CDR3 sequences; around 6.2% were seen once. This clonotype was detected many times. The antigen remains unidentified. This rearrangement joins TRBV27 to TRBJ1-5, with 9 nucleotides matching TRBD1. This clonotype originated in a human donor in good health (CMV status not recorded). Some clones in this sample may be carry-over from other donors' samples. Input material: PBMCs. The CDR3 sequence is CASSFLGQGERNQPQHF. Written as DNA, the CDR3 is TGTGCCAGCAGTTTCCTGGGACAGGGAGAACGAAATCAGCCCCAGCATTTT.